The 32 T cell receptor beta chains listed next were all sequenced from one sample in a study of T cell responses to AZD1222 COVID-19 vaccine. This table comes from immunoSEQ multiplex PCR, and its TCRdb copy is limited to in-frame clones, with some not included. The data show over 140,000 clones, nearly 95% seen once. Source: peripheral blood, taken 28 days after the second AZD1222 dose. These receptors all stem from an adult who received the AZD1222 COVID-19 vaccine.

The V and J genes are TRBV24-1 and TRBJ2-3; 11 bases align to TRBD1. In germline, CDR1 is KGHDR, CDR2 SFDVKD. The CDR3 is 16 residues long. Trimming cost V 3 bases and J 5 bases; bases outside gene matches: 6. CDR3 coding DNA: TGTGCCACCAGTGATCCGGACAGGGGGCATGTAGATACGCAGTATTTT. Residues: CATSDPDRGHVDTQYF.

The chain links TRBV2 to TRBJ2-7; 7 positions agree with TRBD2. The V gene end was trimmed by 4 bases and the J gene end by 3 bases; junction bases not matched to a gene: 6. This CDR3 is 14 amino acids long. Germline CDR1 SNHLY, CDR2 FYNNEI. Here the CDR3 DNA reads TGTGCCAGCAGTGTTGGACTAGTGGGCTACGAGCAGTACTTC. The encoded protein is CASSVGLVGYEQYF.

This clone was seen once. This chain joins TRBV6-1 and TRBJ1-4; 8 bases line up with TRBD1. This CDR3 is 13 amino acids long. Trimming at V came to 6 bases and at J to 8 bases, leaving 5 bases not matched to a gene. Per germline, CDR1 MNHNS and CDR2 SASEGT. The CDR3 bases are TGTGCCAGCAGACGGACAGGGAACGAAAAACTGTTTTTT. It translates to CASRRTGNEKLFF.

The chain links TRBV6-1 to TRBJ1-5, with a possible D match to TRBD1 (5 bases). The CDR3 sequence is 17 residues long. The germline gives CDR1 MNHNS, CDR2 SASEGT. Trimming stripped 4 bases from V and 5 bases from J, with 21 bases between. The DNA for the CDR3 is TGTGCCAGCAGTGCTTTACTGACAGTGCCATCGGATCAGCCCCAGCATTTT. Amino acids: CASSALLTVPSDQPQHF.

The CDR3 nucleotides are TGTGCCAGCAGTGAGGCGGGACAGGGAGCGTCTGGGGCCAACGTCCTGACTTTC. This translates into CASSEAGQGASGANVLTF. This chain links TRBV6-1 with TRBJ2-6; 9 bases match TRBD1. Germline lookup yields CDR1 MNHNS and CDR2 SASEGT. J lost 1 base, V lost 3 bases, and 7 bases had no gene match. The CDR3 is made up of 18 amino acids.

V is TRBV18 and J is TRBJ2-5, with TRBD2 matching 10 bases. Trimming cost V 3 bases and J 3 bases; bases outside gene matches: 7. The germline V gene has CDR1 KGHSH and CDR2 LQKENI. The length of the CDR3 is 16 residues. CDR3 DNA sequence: TGTGCCAGCTCACCGTACCAGCTAGCGGGAGAAGAGACCCAGTACTTC. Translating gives CASSPYQLAGEETQYF.

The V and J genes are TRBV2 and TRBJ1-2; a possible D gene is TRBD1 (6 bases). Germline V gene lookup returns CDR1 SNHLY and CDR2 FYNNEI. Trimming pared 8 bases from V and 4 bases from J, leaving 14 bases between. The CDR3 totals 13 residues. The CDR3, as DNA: TGTGCCAGCGGGGGGGGCGGAATCTATGGCTACACCTTC. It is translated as CASGGGGIYGYTF.

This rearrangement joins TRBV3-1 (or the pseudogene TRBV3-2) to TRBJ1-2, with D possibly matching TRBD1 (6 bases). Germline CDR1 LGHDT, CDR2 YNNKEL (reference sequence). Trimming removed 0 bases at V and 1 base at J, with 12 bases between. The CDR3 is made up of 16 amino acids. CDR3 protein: CASSQDPQGLNYGYTF. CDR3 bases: TGTGCCAGCAGCCAAGATCCTCAGGGGCTTAACTATGGCTACACCTTC.

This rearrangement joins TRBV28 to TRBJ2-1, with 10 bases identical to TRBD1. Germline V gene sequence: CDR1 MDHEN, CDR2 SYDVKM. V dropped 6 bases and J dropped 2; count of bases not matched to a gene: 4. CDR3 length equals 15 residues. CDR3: CASRQDRGPYNEQFF. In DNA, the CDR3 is TGTGCCAGCAGACAAGACAGGGGGCCCTACAATGAGCAGTTCTTC.

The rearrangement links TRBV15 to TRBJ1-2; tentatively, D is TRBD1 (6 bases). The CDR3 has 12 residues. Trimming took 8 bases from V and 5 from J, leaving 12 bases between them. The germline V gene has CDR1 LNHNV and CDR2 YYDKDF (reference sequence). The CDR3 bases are TGTGCCACCTCCAGGGGTGATTATGGCTACACCTTC. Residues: CATSRGDYGYTF.

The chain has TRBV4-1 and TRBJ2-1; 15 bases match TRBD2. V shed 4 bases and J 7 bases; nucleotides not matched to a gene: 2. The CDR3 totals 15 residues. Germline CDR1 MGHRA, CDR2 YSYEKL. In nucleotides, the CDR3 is TGCGCCAGCAGCCGGGGGACTAGCGGGAGGAATGAGCAGTTCTTC. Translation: CASSRGTSGRNEQFF.

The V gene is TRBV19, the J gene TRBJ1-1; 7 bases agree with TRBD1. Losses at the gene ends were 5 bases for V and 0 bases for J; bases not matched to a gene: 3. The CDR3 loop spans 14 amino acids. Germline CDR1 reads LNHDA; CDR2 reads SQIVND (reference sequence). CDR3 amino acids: CASSSDRMNTEAFF. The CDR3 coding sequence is TGTGCCAGTAGTTCGGACAGGATGAACACTGAAGCTTTCTTT.

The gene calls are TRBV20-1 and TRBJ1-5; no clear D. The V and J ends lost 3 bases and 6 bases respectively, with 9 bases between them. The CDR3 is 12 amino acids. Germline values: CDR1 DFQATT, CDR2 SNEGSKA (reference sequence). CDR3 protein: CSASSSGQPQHF. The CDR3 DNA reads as TGCAGTGCTAGTTCGTCGGGTCAGCCCCAGCATTTT.

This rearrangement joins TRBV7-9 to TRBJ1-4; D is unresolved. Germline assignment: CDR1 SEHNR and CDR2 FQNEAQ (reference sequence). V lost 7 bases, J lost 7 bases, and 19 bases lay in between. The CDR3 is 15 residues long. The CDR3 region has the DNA TGTGCCAGCACCTTGGCCCCGTCCTTACCTGAAAAACTGTTTTTT. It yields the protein CASTLAPSLPEKLFF.

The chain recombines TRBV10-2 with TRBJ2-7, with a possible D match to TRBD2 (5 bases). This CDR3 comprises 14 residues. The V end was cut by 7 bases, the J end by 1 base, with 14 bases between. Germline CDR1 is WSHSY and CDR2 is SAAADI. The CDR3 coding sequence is TGCGCCAGCACCGAGGGCAGCTTATCCTACGAGCAGTACTTC. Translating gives CASTEGSLSYEQYF.

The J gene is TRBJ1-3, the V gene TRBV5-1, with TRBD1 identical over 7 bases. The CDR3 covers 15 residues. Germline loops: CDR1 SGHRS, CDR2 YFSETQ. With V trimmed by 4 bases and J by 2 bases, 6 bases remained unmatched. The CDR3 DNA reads TGCGCCAGCAGCCCGACAGGGATTGCTGGAAACACCATATATTTT. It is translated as CASSPTGIAGNTIYF. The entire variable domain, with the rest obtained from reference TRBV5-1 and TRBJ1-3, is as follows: KAGVTQTPRYLIKTRGQQVTLSCSPISGHRSVSWYQQTPGQGLQFLFEYFSETQRNKGNFPGRFSGRQFSNSRSEMNVSTLELGDSALYLCASSPTGIAGNTIYFGEGSWLTVV.

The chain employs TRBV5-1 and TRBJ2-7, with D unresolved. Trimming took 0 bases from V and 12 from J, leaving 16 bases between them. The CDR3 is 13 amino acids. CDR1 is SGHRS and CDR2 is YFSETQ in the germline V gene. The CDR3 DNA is TGCGCCAGCAGCTTGGGCGGAACCCGGAATCTGTACTTC. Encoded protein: CASSLGGTRNLYF.

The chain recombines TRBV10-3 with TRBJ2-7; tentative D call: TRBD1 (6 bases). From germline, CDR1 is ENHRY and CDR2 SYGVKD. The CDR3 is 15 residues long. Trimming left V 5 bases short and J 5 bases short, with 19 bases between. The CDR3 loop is CAISTEKGHKNEQYF. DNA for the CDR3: TGTGCCATCAGTACCGAAAAGGGACACAAGAACGAGCAGTACTTC.

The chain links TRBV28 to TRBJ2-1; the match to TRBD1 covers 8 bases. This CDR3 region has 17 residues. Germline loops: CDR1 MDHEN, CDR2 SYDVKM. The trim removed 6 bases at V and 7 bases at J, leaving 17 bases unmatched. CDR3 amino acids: CASSFPPGQVSTNEQFF. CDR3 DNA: TGTGCCAGCAGCTTCCCCCCGGGACAGGTATCGACGAATGAGCAGTTCTTC.

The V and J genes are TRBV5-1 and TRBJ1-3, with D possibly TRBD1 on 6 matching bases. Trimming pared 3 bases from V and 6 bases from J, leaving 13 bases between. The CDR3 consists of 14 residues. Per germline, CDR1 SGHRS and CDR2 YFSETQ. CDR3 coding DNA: TGCGCCAGCAGCTATGCAGGGGTGGTAAACACCATATATTTT. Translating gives CASSYAGVVNTIYF.

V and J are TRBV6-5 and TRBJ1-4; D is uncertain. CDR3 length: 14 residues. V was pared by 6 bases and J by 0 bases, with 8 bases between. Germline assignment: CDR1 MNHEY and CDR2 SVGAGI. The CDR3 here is CASSRHATNEKLFF. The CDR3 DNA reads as TGTGCCAGCAGCAGACACGCAACTAATGAAAAACTGTTTTTT.

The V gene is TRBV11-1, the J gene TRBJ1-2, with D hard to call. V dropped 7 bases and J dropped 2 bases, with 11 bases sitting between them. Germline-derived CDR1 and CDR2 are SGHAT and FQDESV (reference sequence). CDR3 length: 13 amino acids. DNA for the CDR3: TGTGCCAGCACCTCGGACGGGAACTATGGCTACACCTTC. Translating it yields CASTSDGNYGYTF.

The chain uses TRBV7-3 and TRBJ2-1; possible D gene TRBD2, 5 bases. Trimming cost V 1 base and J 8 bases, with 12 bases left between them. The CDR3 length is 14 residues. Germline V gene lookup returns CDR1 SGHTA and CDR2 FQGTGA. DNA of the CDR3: TGTGCCAGCAGCTTAAATCGGCTAGCCCATGAGCAGTTCTTC. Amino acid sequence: CASSLNRLAHEQFF.

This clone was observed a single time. CDR3 sequence (DNA): TGTGCCAGCAGCTTGTCTAGCGGGAGGTCCGAGGGGAATGAGCAGTTCTTC. Its protein product is CASSLSSGRSEGNEQFF. The chain recombines TRBV11-3 with TRBJ2-1, with 11 nucleotides matching TRBD2. Germline V CDR1 and CDR2: SGHNT, YENEEA. The CDR3 is 17 residues long. J gave up 7 bases and V 3 bases, and 11 bases lay outside the gene matches.

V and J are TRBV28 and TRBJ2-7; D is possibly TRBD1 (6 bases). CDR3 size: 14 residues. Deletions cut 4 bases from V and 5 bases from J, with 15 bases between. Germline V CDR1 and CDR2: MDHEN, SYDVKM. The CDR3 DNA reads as TGTGCCAGCAGTTCATACAGGGCCTCACACGAGCAGTACTTC. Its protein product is CASSSYRASHEQYF.

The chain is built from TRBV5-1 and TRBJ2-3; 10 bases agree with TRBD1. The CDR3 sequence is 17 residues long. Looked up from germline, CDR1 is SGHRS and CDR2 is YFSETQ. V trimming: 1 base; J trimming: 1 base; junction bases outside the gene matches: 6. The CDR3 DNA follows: TGCGCCAGCAGCTTGCAGGGACAGGGGCCAGGCACAGATACGCAGTATTTT. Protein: CASSLQGQGPGTDTQYF.

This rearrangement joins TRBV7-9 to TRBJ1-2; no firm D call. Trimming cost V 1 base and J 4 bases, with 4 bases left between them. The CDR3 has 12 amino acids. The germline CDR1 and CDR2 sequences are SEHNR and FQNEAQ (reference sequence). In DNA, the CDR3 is TGTGCCAGCAGCTTAGATCGCTATGGCTACACCTTC. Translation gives CASSLDRYGYTF.

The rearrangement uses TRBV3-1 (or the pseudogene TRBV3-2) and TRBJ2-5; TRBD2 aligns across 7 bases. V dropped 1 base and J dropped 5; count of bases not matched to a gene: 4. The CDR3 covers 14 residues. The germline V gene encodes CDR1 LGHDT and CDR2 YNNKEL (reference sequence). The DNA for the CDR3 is TGTGCCAGCAGCCAAGTTGTGGGGGGGGAGACCCAGTACTTC. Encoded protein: CASSQVVGGETQYF.

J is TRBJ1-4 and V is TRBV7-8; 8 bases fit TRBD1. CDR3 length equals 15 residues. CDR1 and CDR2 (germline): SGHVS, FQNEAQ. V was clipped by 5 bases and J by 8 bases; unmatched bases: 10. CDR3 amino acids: CASSIRQGRGEKLFF. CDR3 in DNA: TGTGCCAGCAGCATCAGACAGGGGAGAGGAGAAAAACTGTTTTTT.

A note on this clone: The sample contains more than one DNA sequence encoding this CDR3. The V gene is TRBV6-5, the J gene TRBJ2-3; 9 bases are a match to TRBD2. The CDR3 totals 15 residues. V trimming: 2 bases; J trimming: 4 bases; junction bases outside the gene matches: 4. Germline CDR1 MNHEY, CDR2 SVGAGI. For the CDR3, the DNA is TGTGCCAGCAGTTACGGCGGGAGGGCCGCAGATACGCAGTATTTT. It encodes CASSYGGRAADTQYF.

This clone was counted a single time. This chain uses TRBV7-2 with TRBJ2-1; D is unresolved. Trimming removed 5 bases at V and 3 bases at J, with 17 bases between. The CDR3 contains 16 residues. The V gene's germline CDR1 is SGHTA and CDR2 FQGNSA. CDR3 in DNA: TGTGCCAGCAGCCCTAGTGGCGAGCGATTCTACAATGAGCAGTTCTTC. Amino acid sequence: CASSPSGERFYNEQFF.

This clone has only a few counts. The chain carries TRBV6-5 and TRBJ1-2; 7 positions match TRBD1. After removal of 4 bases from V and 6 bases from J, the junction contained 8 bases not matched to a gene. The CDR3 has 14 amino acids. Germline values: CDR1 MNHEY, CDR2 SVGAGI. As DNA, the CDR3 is TGTGCCAGCAGTTTCGGAGGGGGCGCCGATGGCTACACCTTC. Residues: CASSFGGGADGYTF.